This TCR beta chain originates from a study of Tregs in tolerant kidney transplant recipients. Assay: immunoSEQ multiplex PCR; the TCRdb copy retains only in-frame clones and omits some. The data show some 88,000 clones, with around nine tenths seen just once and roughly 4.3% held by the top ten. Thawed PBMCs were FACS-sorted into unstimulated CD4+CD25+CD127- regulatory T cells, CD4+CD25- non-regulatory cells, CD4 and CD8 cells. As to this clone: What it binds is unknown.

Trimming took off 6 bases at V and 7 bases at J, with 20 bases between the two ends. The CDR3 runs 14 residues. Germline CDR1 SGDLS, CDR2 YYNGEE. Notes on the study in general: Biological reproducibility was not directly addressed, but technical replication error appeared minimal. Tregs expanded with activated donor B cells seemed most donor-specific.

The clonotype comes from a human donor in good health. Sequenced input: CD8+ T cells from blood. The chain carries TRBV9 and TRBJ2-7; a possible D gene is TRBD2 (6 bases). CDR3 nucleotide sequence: TGTGCCAGCAACGCAGAGGGGAGGACGGAAGAGCAGTACTTC. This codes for CASNAEGRTEEQYF. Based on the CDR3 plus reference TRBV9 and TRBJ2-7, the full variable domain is DSGVTQTPKHLITATGQRVTLRCSPRSGDLSVYWYQQSLDQGLQFLIQYYNGEERAKGNILERFSAQQFPDLHSELNLSSLELGDSALYFCASNAEGRTEEQYFGPGTRLTVT.